One sample yielded the 17 T cell receptor beta chains listed below, sequenced in a study of T cell clonality in common variable immunodeficiency. Clones were read by immunoSEQ multiplex PCR, and TCRdb kept only the in-frame ones, dropping some. This sample has some 38,000 clones, each found more than once. Sequenced input: peripheral blood mononuclear cells. The receptors come from a person aged 18 to 70 in good health.

This clone has ten or more counts. Read coverage stops 3 residues before the CDR3 terminus; the germline J gene supplies the remainder. The chain uses TRBV5-1 and TRBJ2-1; perhaps D is TRBD1 or TRBD2 (6 bases each). The CDR3 sequence is 18 residues long. Germline V gene sequence: CDR1 SGHRS, CDR2 YFSETQ. V lost 2 bases to trimming and J lost 4 bases, with 22 bases between them. The sequenced part of the CDR3 DNA is TGCGCCAGCAGCTTCAATGGAAACCACAGGGCGGGATACAATGAG. This translates into CASSFNGNHRAGYNE. The full CDR3 sequence reads CASSFNGNHRAGYNEQFF.

This clone was seen repeatedly, ten times or more. The missing CDR3 end, 3 residues past where the read stops, is filled in from the germline J gene. The genes are TRBV29-1 and TRBJ2-5; 7 positions match TRBD2. CDR3 length: 12 amino acids. J lost 4 bases, V lost 7 bases, and 6 bases had no gene match. CDR1 and CDR2 (germline): SQVTM, ANQGSEA. CDR3 bases read: TGCAGCGCCGCGGGAGTCGGAGAGACC. It codes for CSAAGVGET. The whole CDR3 reads CSAAGVGETQYF.

There are many counts of this clone. The read is 3 residues too short to cover the CDR3 end, so that end is filled in from the germline J gene. The genes are TRBV12-3 or TRBV12-4 and TRBJ2-5, with a possible D match to TRBD1 (5 bases). Deletions cut 1 base from V and 4 bases from J, with 10 bases between. The CDR3 runs to 14 residues. This CDR3 reads CASSLDFQGETQYF. The CDR3 DNA, read in part, is TGTGCCAGCAGTTTAGATTTCCAGGGAGAGACC.

The table lists this clone with many counts. The read halts 3 residues ahead of the CDR3 end, with the missing end drawn from the germline J gene. The chain joins TRBV28 to TRBJ1-5, with D hard to call. The germline V gene has CDR1 MDHEN and CDR2 SYDVKM. V was trimmed by 3 bases and J by 7 bases, leaving 13 bases between them. The CDR3 loop spans 14 amino acids. The DNA read from the CDR3 is TGTGCCAGCAGTTTTGGTCAGCCCGGGCAGCCC. The encoded protein is CASSFGQPGQP. The full CDR3 is CASSFGQPGQPQHF.

In this sample, this clone turned up many times. Read data end 3 residues before the CDR3 end; the end is taken from the germline J gene. This chain links TRBV2 with TRBJ1-3; 7 bases are a match to TRBD1. Germline lookup yields CDR1 SNHLY and CDR2 FYNNEI. Germline trimming cut 8 bases from V and 4 bases from J; bases unmatched to any gene: 5. The CDR3 consists of 13 residues. The covered CDR3 bases are TGTGCCAGCGCCGGGACAGACGGAAACACC. This codes for CASAGTDGNT. In full, the CDR3 reads CASAGTDGNTIYF.

This clone was observed at least ten times. The sequenced fragment ends 3 residues before the CDR3 boundary, so the rest is inferred from the germline J gene. The chain recombines TRBV15 with TRBJ2-5; perhaps TRBD2 as D (6 bases). The CDR3 consists of 15 residues. The germline gives CDR1 LNHNV, CDR2 YYDKDF (reference sequence). V lost 6 bases to trimming and J lost 0 bases, with 14 bases between them. The DNA read from the CDR3 is TGTGCCACCAGTAAGGAGAGCGGGCACCAAGAGACC. Translating it yields CATSKESGHQET. The entire CDR3 reads CATSKESGHQETQYF.

Many counts were recorded for this clone. Its ends do not fully match the called genes, so a read error is possible. The CDR3 end falls 3 residues outside the read, so it is completed with the germline J gene. The J gene is TRBJ2-2, the V gene TRBV7-7; D remains ambiguous. The CDR3 has 13 amino acids. From germline, CDR1 is SSHAT and CDR2 FNYEAQ (reference sequence). CDR3 loop: CASSLNLQEELFF. CDR3 bases read: TGTGCTAGCAGCCTAAACCTCCAGGAGGAG.

Concerning this clone itself: The CDR3 end falls 3 residues outside the read, so it is completed with the germline J gene. The rearrangement uses TRBV19 and TRBJ2-7, with D tentatively TRBD2 (6 bases). The germline CDR1 and CDR2 sequences are LNHDA and SQIVND (reference sequence). V was pared by 3 bases and J by 6 bases, with 15 bases between. The CDR3 sequence is 14 residues long. The sequenced CDR3 bases are TGTGCCAGTAGTATGGCCCGGCTGGGGGGCGAG. Translation gives CASSMARLGGE. The whole CDR3 sequence reads CASSMARLGGEQYF.

This clone has at least ten counts. The read falls 3 residues short of the CDR3 end, and the missing part is taken from the germline J gene. This rearrangement joins TRBV18 to TRBJ2-3, with D possibly being TRBD1 (6 bases). The germline V and J ends were trimmed by 3 bases and 0 bases, with 10 bases remaining between them. The CDR3 runs to 15 residues. From germline, CDR1 is KGHSH and CDR2 LQKENI. The CDR3: CASSPIQGSTDTQYF. The CDR3 bases that were read are TGTGCCAGCTCACCTATTCAGGGGAGCACAGATACG.

The table lists this clone with many counts. The CDR3 end is not reached by the read, which stops 3 residues before it; the germline J gene fills it in. This chain uses TRBV20-1 with TRBJ2-7, with D possibly matching TRBD1 (6 bases). Germline V gene data show CDR1 as DFQATT and CDR2 as SNEGSKA (reference sequence). V gave up 0 bases and J gave up 3 bases, with 12 bases separating them. This CDR3 comprises 14 residues. CDR3 in amino acids: CSARDHLGGYEQYF. CDR3 DNA, as far as it was read: TGCAGTGCTAGAGATCACCTAGGGGGCTACGAG.

This clone was recorded at least ten times. The CDR3 is cut off 3 residues early in the read; its end comes from the germline J gene. This rearrangement joins TRBV7-3 to TRBJ1-1; TRBD1 matches at 8 bases. V lost 5 bases to trimming and J lost 5 bases; unmatched junction nucleotides: 7. CDR1 and CDR2 from the germline V gene are SGHTA and FQGTGA. The CDR3 spans 14 residues. CDR3 protein: CASSPGQGGTEAFF. Partial CDR3 DNA: TGTGCCAGCAGCCCAGGACAGGGAGGGACTGAA. The full variable domain, with the rest looked up from reference TRBV7-3 and TRBJ1-1, is GAGVSQTPSNKVTEKGKYVELRCDPISGHTALYWYRQSLGQGPEFLIYFQGTGAADDSGLPNDRFFAVRPEGSVSTLKIQRTERGDSAVYLCASSPGQGGTEAFFGQGTRLTVV.

This clone occurred many times. The CDR3 end lies 3 residues beyond the end of the read and is filled in from the germline J gene. The chain links TRBV13 to TRBJ2-7; 8 bases align to TRBD1. Losses at the gene ends were 5 bases for V and 2 bases for J; bases not matched to a gene: 5. This CDR3 region has 14 residues. CDR1 is PRHDT, CDR2 FYEKMQ, per germline (reference sequence). This chain's CDR3 is CASSKTGDPYEQYF. The CDR3 bases that were read are TGTGCCAGCAGCAAGACAGGGGACCCCTACGAG.

This clone was counted only a few times. From the germline J gene comes the end of the CDR3, since the read stops 3 residues before it. J is TRBJ1-2 and V is TRBV19; 10 bases map to TRBD1. The CDR3 is made up of 16 amino acids. Germline V gene lookup returns CDR1 LNHDA and CDR2 SQIVND (reference sequence). Losses at the gene ends were 1 base for V and 7 bases for J; bases not matched to a gene: 9. The sequenced part of the CDR3 DNA is TGTGCCAGTAGTATAGGAGGTATGGGGACAGGGGTTGGC. Its protein product is CASSIGGMGTGVG. The entire CDR3 is CASSIGGMGTGVGYTF.

This clone was observed at least ten times. The sequence runs out 3 residues before the end of the CDR3; the remainder is reconstructed from the germline J gene. The chain joins TRBV30 to TRBJ2-1; D gene unclear. Deletions cut 1 base from V and 5 bases from J, with 6 bases between. The CDR3 consists of 12 residues. Germline V gene lookup returns CDR1 GTSNPN and CDR2 SVGIG (reference sequence). The CDR3 DNA, read in part, is TGTGCCTGGAGTGGCAGTAACAATGAG. Encoded protein: CAWSGSNNE. The whole CDR3 protein reads CAWSGSNNEQFF. Together with reference TRBV30 and TRBJ2-1, the CDR3 gives the full variable domain: SQTIHQWPATLVQPVGSPLSLECTVEGTSNPNLYWYRQAAGRGLQLLFYSVGIGQISSEVPQNLSASRPQDRQFILSSKKLLLSDSGFYLCAWSGSNNEQFFGPGTRLTVL.

At least ten counts were recorded for this clone. The read falls 3 residues short of the CDR3 end, and the missing part is taken from the germline J gene. The rearrangement uses TRBV6-4 and TRBJ2-7, with a possible D match to TRBD1 (5 bases). Trimming cost V 3 bases and J 0 bases, with 12 bases left between them. From germline, CDR1 is MRHNA and CDR2 SNTAGT. The CDR3 runs to 15 residues. The part of the CDR3 DNA that was read is TGTGCCAGCAGTGATTTACAGGTCCTCTCCTACGAG. Protein sequence: CASSDLQVLSYE. The CDR3 as a whole reads CASSDLQVLSYEQYF.

This clone was seen ten or more times. The read ends 3 residues before the CDR3 terminus; that terminus is restored from the germline J gene. V usage is TRBV12-3 or TRBV12-4 and J usage is TRBJ2-1, with 10 bases fitting TRBD1. With 5 bases clipped from V and 9 bases from J, the junction kept 10 bases outside the gene matches. The length of the CDR3 is 15 residues. Here the CDR3 reads CASSAPPRTGGEQFF. The CDR3 bases that were read are TGTGCCAGCAGTGCTCCGCCCCGGACAGGGGGTGAG.

This clone was picked up many times. With the read ending 3 residues before the CDR3 end, the germline J gene is used to fill in that end. The V gene is TRBV5-6, the J gene TRBJ1-2; D is unresolved. Trimming left V 2 bases short and J 1 base short, with 6 bases between. The CDR3 totals 13 residues. Germline CDR1 is SGHDT and CDR2 is YYEEEE. The DNA read from the CDR3 is TGTGCCAGCAGCTTTTCGGGTAACTATGGC. Its translation is CASSFSGNYG. The full CDR3 sequence reads CASSFSGNYGYTF.